This T cell receptor (beta chain) emerged from a study of cytomegalovirus exposure and HLA in healthy donors. Per the germline V gene, CDR1 is SGHNT and CDR2 is YYREEE (reference sequence). The junction had 16 bases not matched to a gene; V was cut back by 1 base and J by 8 bases. The CDR3 runs 17 residues. In the PCR, 60 Vbeta and 13 Jbeta primers were used. Here immunoSEQ multiplex PCR was the method, and the copy in TCRdb shows in-frame clones only, minus some. The sample lists around 55,000 clones; 78% were seen once. This clonotype originated in a female donor in good health and CMV-seronegative. The gene calls are TRBV5-4 and TRBJ1-1; 8 bases fit TRBD1. Specimen: PBMCs. In DNA form, the CDR3 reads TGTGCCAGCAGCTTGTCAGTCGGACAGGGAAGTCGGTCCGAAGCTTTCTTT. As protein: CASSLSVGQGSRSEAFF.